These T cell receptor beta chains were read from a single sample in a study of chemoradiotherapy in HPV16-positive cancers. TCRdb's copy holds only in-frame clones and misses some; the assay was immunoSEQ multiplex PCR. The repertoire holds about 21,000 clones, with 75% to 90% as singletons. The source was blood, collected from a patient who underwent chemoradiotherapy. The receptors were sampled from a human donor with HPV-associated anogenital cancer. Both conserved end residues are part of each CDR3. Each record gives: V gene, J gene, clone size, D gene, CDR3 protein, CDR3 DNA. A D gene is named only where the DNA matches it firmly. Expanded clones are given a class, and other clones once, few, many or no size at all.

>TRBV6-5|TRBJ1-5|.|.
CASRPADLKNQPQHF
TGTGCCAGCAGGCCGGCGGACCTAAAAAATCAGCCCCAGCATTTT
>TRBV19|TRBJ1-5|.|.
CASSSAGGNQPQHF
TGTGCCAGTAGCTCCGCGGGGGGCAATCAGCCCCAGCATTTT
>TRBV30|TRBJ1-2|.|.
CAWSLRQGSGYTF
TGTGCCTGGAGTTTAAGGCAGGGTAGTGGCTACACCTTC
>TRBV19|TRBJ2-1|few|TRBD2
CASSKGLGLAGDNEQFF
TGTGCCAGTAGCAAGGGTCTAGGGCTAGCGGGAGACAATGAGCAGTTCTTC
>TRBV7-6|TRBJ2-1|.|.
CASSPRSGGSHNEQFF
TGTGCCAGCAGCCCGAGGTCCGGGGGTTCACACAATGAGCAGTTCTTC
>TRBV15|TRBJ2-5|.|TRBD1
CATSREGRQGATQYF
TGTGCCACCAGCAGAGAAGGGAGGCAGGGGGCGACCCAGTACTTC
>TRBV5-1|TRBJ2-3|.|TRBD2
CASSLTSGKDTQYF
TGCGCCAGCAGCTTGACTAGCGGGAAAGATACGCAGTATTTT
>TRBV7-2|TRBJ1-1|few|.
CASSLVSAYTEAFF
TGTGCCAGCAGCTTAGTTTCAGCCTACACTGAAGCTTTCTTT
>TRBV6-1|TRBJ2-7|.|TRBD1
CASSEALFDRVGYEQYF
TGTGCCAGCAGTGAAGCCCTCTTCGACAGGGTAGGATACGAGCAGTACTTC
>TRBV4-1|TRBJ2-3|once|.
CASSQGQGTTDTQYF
TGCGCCAGCAGCCAAGGTCAGGGAACCACAGATACGCAGTATTTT
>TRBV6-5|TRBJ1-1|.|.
CASSHLGTIDEAFF
TGTGCCAGCAGTCACCTCGGGACCATTGATGAAGCTTTCTTT
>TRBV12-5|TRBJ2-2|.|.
CASSPMLRNTGELFF
TGTGCTAGCTCTCCTATGTTGAGGAACACCGGGGAGCTGTTTTTT
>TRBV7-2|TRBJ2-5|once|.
CASSSTSQAIFEQYF
TGTGCCAGCAGCTCAACTTCTCAGGCCATATTTGAGCAGTACTTC
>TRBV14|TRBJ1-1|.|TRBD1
CASSKRQGMKDTEAFF
TGTGCCAGCAGCAAAAGACAGGGGATGAAGGACACTGAAGCTTTCTTT
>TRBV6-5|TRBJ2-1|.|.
CASSYSRGGYEQFF
TGTGCCAGCAGTTACTCTAGGGGGGGGTACGAGCAGTTCTTC
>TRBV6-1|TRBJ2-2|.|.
CASSEILFTGELFF
TGTGCCAGCAGTGAGATCCTTTTTACCGGGGAGCTGTTTTTT
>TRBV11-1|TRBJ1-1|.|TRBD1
CASSLEPGGRSEAFF
TGTGCCAGCAGCTTGGAGCCAGGGGGCCGGTCTGAAGCTTTCTTT
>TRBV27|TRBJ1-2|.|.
CASTPLGERRGFGYTF
TGTGCCAGCACCCCTCTGGGGGAACGGCGGGGATTTGGCTACACCTTC
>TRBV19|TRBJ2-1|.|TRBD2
CASSPQRGGRNEQFF
TGTGCCAGTAGTCCTCAGCGGGGGGGCCGCAATGAGCAGTTCTTC
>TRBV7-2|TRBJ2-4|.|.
CASSPAGAQTKNIQYF
TGTGCCAGCAGCCCCGCCGGGGCGCAAACCAAAAACATTCAGTACTTC
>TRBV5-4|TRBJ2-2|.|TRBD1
CASSFGTGGITGELFF
TGTGCCAGCAGCTTCGGGACAGGGGGAATCACCGGGGAGCTGTTTTTT
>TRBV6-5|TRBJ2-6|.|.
CASSYASSSGANVLTF
TGTGCCAGCAGTTACGCCTCCAGCTCTGGGGCCAACGTCCTGACTTTC
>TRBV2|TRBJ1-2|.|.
CASSVREQGGYTF
TGTGCCAGCAGTGTAAGAGAACAGGGCGGCTACACCTTC
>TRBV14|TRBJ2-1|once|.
CASSQDKQPSYNEQFF
TGTGCCAGCAGCCAAGATAAACAGCCCTCCTACAATGAGCAGTTCTTC
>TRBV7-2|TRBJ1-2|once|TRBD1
CASSLAPGGNYGYTF
TGTGCCAGCAGCTTAGCGCCAGGGGGGAACTATGGCTACACCTTC
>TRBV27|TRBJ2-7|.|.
CATRSLGTQFYEQYF
TGTGCCACCAGAAGTCTTGGGACGCAATTCTACGAGCAGTACTTC
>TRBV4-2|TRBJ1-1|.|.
CASSQEPHRVDTEAFF
TGTGCCAGCAGCCAAGAGCCGCACAGGGTTGACACTGAAGCTTTCTTT
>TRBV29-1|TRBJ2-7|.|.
CSVREGGQVFEQYF
TGCAGCGTCAGGGAGGGGGGTCAGGTTTTCGAGCAGTACTTC
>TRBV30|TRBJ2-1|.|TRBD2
CAWSEPGTSGPDEQFF
TGTGCCTGGTCCGAACCCGGGACTAGCGGCCCGGATGAGCAGTTCTTC